Included here is one T cell receptor beta chain sequence, with context. Trimming removed 5 bases from V and 6 bases from J, with 8 bases in between. The CDR3 sequence is 12 residues long. The entry originates in a study of blood T cell repertoires in COVID-19. Study at large: COVID-19 samples from acute and convalescent phases originated in the United States, Italy and Spain.

As originally analysed: Estimates of nucleated cell counts were drawn from the amplification of reference gene primers. The protocol was immunoSEQ multiplex PCR, while the TCRdb copy is restricted to in-frame clones and leaves out a portion. V and J calls and clone size are given by that table; D and trimming were obtained from the DNA. The sample consists of 30,000 to 35,000 clones, roughly four fifths of them appearing once. The sequence came from a man at least 80 years old with active or convalescent COVID-19. Sequenced: peripheral blood. V and J are TRBV12-3 or TRBV12-4 and TRBJ2-1, with D possibly matching TRBD1 (5 bases). As DNA, the CDR3 is TGTGCCAGCAGTAGACAGTTCAATGAGCAGTTCTTC. This translates into CASSRQFNEQFF.